These 21 T cell receptor beta chains were all obtained from the same sample, sequenced in a study of breast tumors, draining lymph nodes, adjacent tissues. TCRdb passed the multiplex PCR reads through MiXCR, listing each CDR3 protein once. Altogether over 250,000 distinct CDR3 sequences are present, around 31% being singletons, with the ten largest covering about 1.2%. Breast cancer patients provided tissue from their axillary draining lymph nodes. The sample consisted of axillary lymph node tissue. Receptors originate from a female donor with breast cancer. Some clones in this sample may be carry-over from other donors' samples.

This clonotype has ten or more counts. The V call is TRBV19, the J call TRBJ2-5, with TRBD1 identical over 9 bases. J lost 5 bases, V lost 4 bases, and 8 bases had no gene match. The CDR3 runs to 15 residues. Germline-derived CDR1 and CDR2 are LNHDA and SQIVND (reference sequence). In nucleotides, the CDR3 is TGTGCCAGTAGTAAGGGACAGGGACCGCAGGAGACCCAGTACTTC. Translation gives CASSKGQGPQETQYF.

Turning to this clonotype: A much larger clone lies a single base off, so this may be a read error. J is TRBJ2-7 and V is TRBV5-4; D possibly matches TRBD1 or TRBD2 (5 bases each). V dropped 1 base and J dropped 1 base, with 9 bases sitting between them. The CDR3 contains 14 residues. Germline CDR1 SGHNT, CDR2 YYREEE (reference sequence). CDR3 residues: CASSLWDASYEQYF. The CDR3 DNA reads as TGTGCCAGCAGCTTGTGGGACGCATCCTACGAGCAGTACTTC.

This clonotype was seen at least ten times. V usage is TRBV5-8 and J usage is TRBJ2-5; the match to TRBD1 covers 9 bases. This CDR3 is built from 14 residues. V shed 4 bases and J 5 bases; nucleotides not matched to a gene: 6. Germline CDR1 is SGHTS and CDR2 is YDEGEE. The CDR3 nucleotides read TGTGCCAGCAGCCCTACAGGGGGCTCGGAGACCCAGTACTTC. It specifies CASSPTGGSETQYF.

To note about this clonotype: This may be a read error: a much more frequent sequence differs by one nucleotide. The rearrangement links TRBV12-3 or TRBV12-4 to TRBJ2-1, with D possibly matching TRBD2 (5 bases). Trimming shortened V by 1 base and J by 3 bases, and 10 bases separated the two germline ends. The CDR3 covers 15 residues. The CDR3, as DNA: TGTGCCAGCAGTTTAGAACTAGGTTTCTACAATGAGCAGTTCTTC. It specifies CASSLELGFYNEQFF.

Regarding this clonotype: An end of the junction does not agree with germline; a read error may underlie this. V and J are TRBV5-1 and TRBJ2-5, with 9 bases matching TRBD2. Looked up from germline, CDR1 is SGHRS and CDR2 is YFSETQ. The CDR3 consists of 15 residues. Written as DNA, the CDR3 is TGCGCCGGCAGCTTAAAACTAGCGGGCTACAATGAGCAGTACTTC. Its protein product is CAGSLKLAGYNEQYF. The full variable domain, with the rest looked up from reference TRBV5-1 and TRBJ2-5, is KAGVTQTPRYLIKTRGQQVTLSCSPISGHRSVSWYQQTPGQGLQFLFEYFSETQRNKGNFPGRFSGRQFSNSRSEMNVSTLELGDSALYLCAGSLKLAGYNEQYFGPGTRLLVL.

The chain employs TRBV7-9 and TRBJ1-5, with 7 bases matching TRBD1. V lost 5 bases to trimming and J lost 0 bases; unmatched junction nucleotides: 10. The length of the CDR3 is 17 residues. Per the germline V gene, CDR1 is SEHNR and CDR2 is FQNEAQ (reference sequence). The DNA for the CDR3 is TGTGCCAGCAGCGTTCCTAGCGGGACAGATAGCAATCAGCCCCAGCATTTT. It translates to CASSVPSGTDSNQPQHF.

This clonotype appeared many times. The V and J genes are TRBV6-5 and TRBJ2-5, with D possibly TRBD1 on 6 matching bases. In germline, CDR1 is MNHEY, CDR2 SVGAGI. Deletions cut 1 base from V and 6 bases from J, with 12 bases between. The CDR3 contains 14 residues. The CDR3 nucleotides are TGTGCCAGCAGTTACTTACAGGGTGGAAAGACCCAGTACTTC. Protein sequence: CASSYLQGGKTQYF.

In its sample, this clonotype was seen many times. V is TRBV29-1 and J is TRBJ2-2; D might be TRBD1 (5 bases). The germline V and J ends were trimmed by 3 bases and 3 bases, with 11 bases remaining between them. Germline V lookup: CDR1 SQVTM, CDR2 ANQGSEA. The CDR3 consists of 14 residues. The CDR3 is CSVDSRADTGELFF. In DNA form, the CDR3 reads TGCAGCGTTGACTCCAGGGCTGACACCGGGGAGCTGTTTTTT.

J is TRBJ2-2 and V is TRBV18; no definite D call. V dropped 1 base and J dropped 4 bases, with 4 bases sitting between them. The CDR3 runs 13 residues. Germline loops: CDR1 KGHSH, CDR2 LQKENI. This CDR3 reads CASSPLGTGELFF. The CDR3 DNA reads TGTGCCAGCTCACCACTGGGCACCGGGGAGCTGTTTTTT. The variable domain in full, completed from reference TRBV18 and TRBJ2-2, reads NAGVMQNPRHLVRRRGQEARLRCSPMKGHSHVYWYRQLPEEGLKFMVYLQKENIIDESGMPKERFSAEFPKEGPSILRIQQVVRGDSAAYFCASSPLGTGELFFGEGSRLTVL.

The gene calls are TRBV6-1 and TRBJ2-3, with 10 bases lining up with TRBD1. The V gene's germline CDR1 is MNHNS and CDR2 SASEGT. The CDR3 covers 15 residues. The V and J ends lost 7 bases and 1 base, in that order; junction bases with no gene match: 5. The CDR3 is CASIVDRGRTDTQYF. The CDR3 region has the DNA TGTGCCAGCATTGTCGACAGGGGGCGCACAGATACGCAGTATTTT.

The chain recombines TRBV6-6 with TRBJ1-1; 9 positions match TRBD1. The trim removed 8 bases at V and 4 bases at J, leaving 5 bases unmatched. CDR1 and CDR2 (germline): MNHNY, SVGAGI (reference sequence). The CDR3 is 13 amino acids. CDR3 loop: CASVRQGVTEAFF. The CDR3 coding sequence is TGTGCCAGCGTACGACAGGGGGTCACTGAAGCTTTCTTT.

This clonotype has a count of ten or more. This chain uses TRBV7-3 with TRBJ2-1; TRBD2 matches 7 bases. This CDR3 comprises 15 residues. CDR1 and CDR2 from the germline V gene are SGHTA and FQGTGA. The ends lost 2 bases at V and 9 bases at J; junction bases unmatched: 10. As DNA, the CDR3 is TGTGCCAGCAGCTTACTTCCAGCGGGAAGATCTGAGCAGTTCTTC. Protein sequence: CASSLLPAGRSEQFF.

This clonotype occurred many times. The gene calls are TRBV7-2 and TRBJ2-7; TRBD2 matches at 9 bases. The V gene end was trimmed by 5 bases and the J gene end by 4 bases; junction bases not matched to a gene: 6. This CDR3 has 14 residues. The germline V gene has CDR1 SGHTA and CDR2 FQGNSA. CDR3 sequence (DNA): TGTGCCAGCAGCATTAGCGGGAGTTGGTACGAGCAGTACTTC. Encoded protein: CASSISGSWYEQYF.

This clonotype was seen ten or more times. The V call is TRBV24-1, the J call TRBJ1-4, with D unclear. V shed 3 bases and J shed 4 bases, with 8 bases lying between them. CDR3 length: 14 residues. Germline-derived CDR1 and CDR2 are KGHDR and SFDVKD. In DNA form, the CDR3 reads TGTGCCACCAGTGATGGGATGTATAATGAAAAACTGTTTTTT. Translation gives CATSDGMYNEKLFF.

This clonotype was counted ten times or more. The chain couples TRBV6-5 to TRBJ1-3; 7 nucleotides line up with TRBD1. Germline V CDR1 and CDR2: MNHEY, SVGAGI. V was clipped by 5 bases and J by 3 bases; unmatched bases: 7. The CDR3 spans 15 residues. The CDR3 DNA sequence: TGTGCCAGCAGTAAGGGGGCGCGGGTTGGAAACACCATATATTTT. It encodes CASSKGARVGNTIYF.

The chain joins TRBV14 to TRBJ2-3; unclear D gene. The CDR3 extends over 16 amino acids. Germline loops: CDR1 SGHDN, CDR2 FVKESK. The ends were cut back, 0 bases at V and 2 bases at J, with 12 bases in the middle. The CDR3 DNA is TGTGCCAGCAGCCAAGAGGGTAGCAGAAACACAGATACGCAGTATTTT. The encoded protein is CASSQEGSRNTDTQYF.

In regard to this clonotype: This may come from a read error, since a much larger clone is one base off. The chain employs TRBV11-2 and TRBJ2-1, with D maybe TRBD2 (5 bases). Between the trimmed V and J ends, which lost 1 base and 6 bases, there was a span of 10 bases. Germline loops: CDR1 SGHAT, CDR2 FQNNGV. The CDR3 runs to 14 residues. The CDR3 nucleotides read TGTGCCAGCAGCTTAGCGGGATACTCCAATGAGCAGTTCTTC. This translates into CASSLAGYSNEQFF.

In its sample, this clonotype was seen many times. The rearrangement uses TRBV4-1 and TRBJ1-2; 10 positions match TRBD1. This CDR3 spans 17 amino acids. Trimming took 4 bases from V and 2 from J; bases not matched to a gene: 10. CDR1 is MGHRA, CDR2 YSYEKL, per germline. The CDR3 DNA sequence: TGCGCCAGCAGCCGATTTACCGGGACAGGGGCAAACTATGGCTACACCTTC. Amino acids: CASSRFTGTGANYGYTF.

This clonotype occurred a few times. A much larger clonotype is one base distant, so this may be a read error. The rearrangement links TRBV11-3 to TRBJ1-2; 9 positions agree with TRBD1. V lost 7 bases to trimming and J lost 8 bases; unmatched junction nucleotides: 11. Germline assignment: CDR1 SGHNT and CDR2 YENEEA. The CDR3 is 14 residues long. The DNA for the CDR3 is TGTGCCAGCACTCAACAGGGGGCGCCAGGGGGCTACACCTTC. Translated: CASTQQGAPGGYTF.

This clonotype occurred many times. This sequence may be a read error, since a much larger clone differs from it by one base. The chain has TRBV11-2 and TRBJ2-7; D uncertain. Germline CDR1 SGHAT, CDR2 FQNNGV. V shed 1 base and J shed 6 bases, with 10 bases lying between them. The CDR3 covers 13 residues. CDR3: CASSLAEISEQYF. The CDR3 DNA reads as TGTGCCAGCAGCTTAGCCGAAATCTCCGAGCAGTACTTC.

This clonotype was seen a few times. This chain joins TRBV4-3 and TRBJ2-7, with 7 bases aligning to TRBD2. The length of the CDR3 is 15 residues. CDR1 LGHNA and CDR2 YSLEER come from the germline V gene. Germline trimming cut 0 bases from V and 6 bases from J; bases unmatched to any gene: 8. The CDR3 nucleotides read TGCGCCAGCAGCCAAGAGCTGGCGGGAGCGGTCGAGCAGTACTTC. Translating gives CASSQELAGAVEQYF.